Below are 3 T cell receptor beta chains sequenced from a single sample in a study of blood T cells in healthy people across ages. Using a J-beta primer mix together with a sample-barcoded 5' primer, a second PCR was run for about 6 to 12 cycles. In TCRdb, the 5' RACE reads were re-called with MiXCR into one record per CDR3 protein. The data show 1.6 million or so distinct CDR3 sequences, approximately 32% seen once. Sequencing input: blood. Source of these receptors: a woman aged 25-40 years in good health.

This clonotype was detected many times. This chain links TRBV20-1 with TRBJ2-1, with TRBD2 matching over 8 bases. This CDR3 is 14 amino acids long. Trimming cost V 6 bases and J 4 bases; bases outside gene matches: 8. The V gene's germline CDR1 is DFQATT and CDR2 SNEGSKA (reference sequence). As DNA, the CDR3 is TGCAGTGCCGAGACTAGCGCAGCTTACAATGAGCAGTTCTTC. As protein: CSAETSAAYNEQFF.

This clonotype was picked up many times. The chain employs TRBV5-1 and TRBJ2-7; TRBD2 aligns across 7 bases. The junction had 14 bases not matched to a gene; V was cut back by 4 bases and J by 7 bases. Germline V gene lookup returns CDR1 SGHRS and CDR2 YFSETQ. The CDR3 loop spans 15 amino acids. CDR3 nucleotide sequence: TGCGCCAGCAGCCCCAACCTAGCGGTGGCGGGGGAGCAGTACTTC. This codes for CASSPNLAVAGEQYF.

For this clonotype: Since a much larger clone is just one base distant, this may be a read error. The gene calls are TRBV12-3 or TRBV12-4 and TRBJ2-7, with D perhaps TRBD2 (5 bases). CDR3 length: 12 residues. The CDR3 DNA follows: TGTGCCGGCAGTGTGGACGCGGGCGAGCAGTACTTC. Translating gives CAGSVDAGEQYF.